A single sample gave rise to the 21 T cell receptor beta chains below, sequenced in a study of blood T cell repertoires in COVID-19. Sequencing was performed with immunoSEQ multiplex PCR; in TCRdb, only in-frame clones are kept and a portion is missing. Altogether some 220,000 clones are present, 80% to 90% being singletons, with the ten largest covering 3.5%. Material: PBMCs or T cells enriched from blood (not recorded which). Receptors originate from a woman between 18 and 29 years old in a cohort exposed to, infected with or recovered from COVID-19 (not recorded which).

The rearrangement links TRBV6-5 to TRBJ2-7, with D possibly TRBD1 on 6 matching bases. Germline CDR1 reads MNHEY; CDR2 reads SVGAGI. The V end lost 7 bases, the J end lost 4 bases, and 14 bases lay between the germline ends. CDR3 length: 13 amino acids. The CDR3 coding sequence is TGTGCCAGCACATGGACAGTCACTTACGAGCAGTACTTC. It codes for CASTWTVTYEQYF.

The chain carries TRBV18 and TRBJ1-1; D is uncertain. Trimming pared 3 bases from V and 1 base from J, leaving 12 bases between. The CDR3 totals 15 residues. Germline V gives CDR1 KGHSH, CDR2 LQKENI. The CDR3: CASSPSSFRNTEAFF. The CDR3 DNA follows: TGTGCCAGCTCACCGAGTAGTTTTCGGAACACTGAAGCTTTCTTT.

The chain recombines TRBV7-3 with TRBJ2-7; perhaps TRBD1 as D (5 bases). The germline CDR1 and CDR2 sequences are SGHTA and FQGTGA. This CDR3 is built from 15 residues. Trimming shortened V by 0 bases and J by 2 bases, and 11 bases separated the two germline ends. The CDR3 DNA is TGTGCCAGCAGCTTAACAGACGACAGAGCCTACGAGCAGTACTTC. Encoded protein: CASSLTDDRAYEQYF.

V and J are TRBV24-1 and TRBJ2-6; perhaps TRBD2 as D (6 bases). The CDR3 contains 16 residues. Trimming left V 5 bases short and J 1 base short, with 11 bases between. Germline assignment: CDR1 KGHDR and CDR2 SFDVKD. The CDR3 nucleotides read TGTGCCACCAGTGGGGAGGCGGGGTCTGGGGCCAACGTCCTGACTTTC. Its protein is CATSGEAGSGANVLTF.

The chain links TRBV6-6 to TRBJ1-5; the match to TRBD1 covers 8 bases. The CDR3 is 15 residues long. Per the germline V gene, CDR1 is MNHNY and CDR2 is SVGAGI (reference sequence). V dropped 2 bases and J dropped 4; count of bases not matched to a gene: 4. CDR3 protein: CASSYGQGANQPQHF. The CDR3 DNA follows: TGTGCCAGCAGTTACGGGCAGGGGGCGAATCAGCCCCAGCATTTT.

This chain connects TRBV28 to TRBJ1-2, with D possibly TRBD1 on 6 matching bases. Per germline, CDR1 MDHEN and CDR2 SYDVKM. V shed 4 bases and J shed 4 bases, with 19 bases lying between them. This CDR3 is built from 16 residues. The CDR3 bases are TGTGCCAGCAGTTCCTCCTGGGGGGGGCTTGGCTATGGCTACACCTTC. This gives the protein CASSSSWGGLGYGYTF.

The chain carries TRBV25-1 and TRBJ2-5; D is undetermined. From germline, CDR1 is MGHDK and CDR2 SYGVNS. The CDR3 loop spans 14 amino acids. The V gene lost 1 base and the J gene lost 5 bases, with 11 bases spanning the gap. CDR3 sequence (DNA): TGTGCCAGCAGTGAATCAAAACCCCGGGAGACCCAGTACTTC. Protein sequence: CASSESKPRETQYF.

The chain links TRBV4-2 to TRBJ1-2; D not resolved. Per germline, CDR1 LGHNA and CDR2 YNFKEQ. The CDR3 is 15 residues long. V was trimmed by 1 base and J by 4 bases, leaving 13 bases between them. CDR3 DNA sequence: TGTGCCAGCAGCCAAGCGCGGGCGGAAGGCTATGGCTACACCTTC. Its protein product is CASSQARAEGYGYTF.

The J gene is TRBJ1-3, the V gene TRBV9; D unresolved. Between the trimmed V and J ends, which lost 3 bases and 4 bases, there was a span of 8 bases. The CDR3 runs to 13 residues. Germline-derived CDR1 and CDR2 are SGDLS and YYNGEE. This CDR3 is CASSAAAGNTIYF. CDR3 coding DNA: TGTGCCAGCAGCGCCGCGGCAGGAAACACCATATATTTT.

The chain combines TRBV6-2 or TRBV6-3 with TRBJ1-1; D might be TRBD1 (5 bases). The V end was cut by 5 bases, the J end by 6 bases, with 16 bases between. In germline, CDR1 is MNHEY, CDR2 SVGEGT. CDR3 length equals 14 residues. CDR3 bases: TGTGCCAGCAGTACACATCAGGGTTCATCTGAAGCTTTCTTT. Amino acid sequence: CASSTHQGSSEAFF.

The chain is built from TRBV6-5 and TRBJ1-5; D gene unclear. The germline gives CDR1 MNHEY, CDR2 SVGAGI. V was shortened by 2 bases and J by 7 bases, with 12 bases between the two germline ends. The length of the CDR3 is 14 residues. CDR3 sequence (DNA): TGTGCCAGCAGTTACGGAGAGGCGGGGCAGCCCCAGCATTTT. Translation: CASSYGEAGQPQHF.

The table lists this clone with a count of one. The junction differs from germline at one of its ends, possibly a read error. The J gene is TRBJ1-2, the V gene TRBV20-1; unclear D gene. CDR3 length: 8 amino acids. CDR1 and CDR2 (germline): DFQATT, SNEGSKA (reference sequence). CDR3 amino acids: CRTRDTVF. The CDR3 bases are TGCAGGACCCGGGATACAGTTTTC.

The chain couples TRBV4-1 to TRBJ1-1; no clear D gene. The V end lost 0 bases, the J end lost 5 bases, and 10 bases lay between the germline ends. The germline gives CDR1 MGHRA, CDR2 YSYEKL. The CDR3 spans 14 residues. In DNA form, the CDR3 reads TGCGCCAGCAGCCAAGATACGGAGTGGACTGAAGCTTTCTTT. This gives the protein CASSQDTEWTEAFF.

The chain is built from TRBV5-4 and TRBJ1-1, with D tentatively TRBD1 (6 bases). The germline gives CDR1 SGHNT, CDR2 YYREEE (reference sequence). CDR3 length: 14 amino acids. Trimming cost V 0 bases and J 4 bases, with 10 bases left between them. The CDR3 DNA follows: TGTGCCAGCAGCTTGGATCGGGGGGCCACTGAAGCTTTCTTT. Translated, it gives CASSLDRGATEAFF. The full variable domain, rest sourced from reference TRBV5-4 and TRBJ1-1, is ETGVTQSPTHLIKTRGQQVTLRCSSQSGHNTVSWYQQALGQGPQFIFQYYREEENGRGNFPPRFSGLQFPNYSSELNVNALELDDSALYLCASSLDRGATEAFFGQGTRLTVV.

This clone has only one observation. The V and J genes are TRBV10-2 and TRBJ2-1; 11 nucleotides line up with TRBD2. The CDR3 loop spans 14 amino acids. In germline, CDR1 is WSHSY, CDR2 SAAADI. J lost 6 bases, V lost 5 bases, and 3 bases had no gene match. CDR3 in amino acids: CASSFSGRGNEQFF. The CDR3 DNA reads as TGCGCCAGCAGTTTTAGCGGGAGGGGCAATGAGCAGTTCTTC.

The chain recombines TRBV7-8 with TRBJ1-3; maybe TRBD1 (5 bases). Germline assignment: CDR1 SGHVS and CDR2 FQNEAQ. Trimming removed 2 bases from V and 2 bases from J, with 7 bases in between. This CDR3 has 14 residues. This CDR3 is CASSLQGTGNTIYF. Here the CDR3 DNA reads TGTGCCAGCAGCTTACAGGGAACTGGAAACACCATATATTTT. Variable domain in full (rest from reference TRBV7-8 and TRBJ1-3): GAGVSQSPRYKVAKRGQDVALRCDPISGHVSLFWYQQALGQGPEFLTYFQNEAQLDKSGLPSDRFFAERPEGSVSTLKIQRTQQEDSAVYLCASSLQGTGNTIYFGEGSWLTVV.

The chain employs TRBV28 and TRBJ1-5; 10 bases are shared with TRBD1. The length of the CDR3 is 14 residues. Germline V gene lookup returns CDR1 MDHEN and CDR2 SYDVKM. J lost 5 bases, V lost 6 bases, and 4 bases had no gene match. The CDR3 protein is CASRSGTGDQPQHF. CDR3 nucleotides: TGTGCCAGCAGATCCGGGACAGGGGATCAGCCCCAGCATTTT.

The gene calls are TRBV7-2 and TRBJ2-5; 8 bases agree with TRBD2. The CDR3 spans 14 residues. After removal of 11 bases from V and 1 base from J, the junction contained 9 bases not matched to a gene. Looked up from germline, CDR1 is SGHTA and CDR2 is FQGNSA. The CDR3 protein is CACAAGGAQETQYF. The CDR3 DNA follows: TGTGCCTGCGCAGCCGGGGGGGCCCAAGAGACCCAGTACTTC.

This clone was observed a single time. The gene calls are TRBV19 and TRBJ1-1; D unclear. The V end lost 7 bases, the J end lost 6 bases, and 15 bases lay between the germline ends. The CDR3 has 13 residues. Germline loops: CDR1 LNHDA, CDR2 SQIVND (reference sequence). CDR3 sequence (DNA): TGTGCCAGTAAGGCTCACCTCGGGGCTGAAGCTTTCTTT. It encodes CASKAHLGAEAFF.

This sequence joins TRBV12-3 or TRBV12-4 and TRBJ1-2, with a tentative D call TRBD1 (5 bases). V lost 6 bases, J lost 7 bases, and 12 bases lay in between. The CDR3 is made up of 12 amino acids. CDR3 DNA: TGTGCCAGCAGCTTGACAGCATCTGGCTACACCTTC. The encoded protein is CASSLTASGYTF.

The chain carries TRBV7-8 and TRBJ2-1; 9 bases are shared with TRBD2. Germline CDR1 SGHVS, CDR2 FQNEAQ. This CDR3 spans 13 amino acids. The ends lost 10 bases at V and 6 bases at J; junction bases unmatched: 7. For the CDR3, the DNA is TGTGCCACCCAGGCGGGAGGGGGCAATGAGCAGTTCTTC. It specifies CATQAGGGNEQFF.